This TCR beta chain was sequenced during a study of shared clonotypes between healthy human individuals (TCRdb year 2020). For the study in its entirety: The cohort included three men and a couple of women between 18 and 49 years of age. To estimate repertoire size and how much clonotypes are shared between individuals, the study performed deep sequencing of blood TCR repertoires from roughly five healthy adults. Different laboratories and diverse techniques were used to prepare libraries and sequence TCR repertoires, to increase sequencing depth and limit assay-specific biases. Each donor's leukapheresis produced roughly between roughly 0.85 and 10 billion PBMCs. For each donor, CD4 naive and CD4 memory were each given three plates, CD8 naive was given two plates, and CD8 memory was given one plate.

Beyond this particular receptor, the publication reports: Because the study included only a small number of donors, the genetic and exposure-history diversity represented was limited. Larger estimated clonotype richness was generally found for naive subsets than for memory subsets. Rarefaction of sorted-subset datasets indicated incomplete sequencing despite the large sequencing depth. About 5% of naive CD4, more than 3% of naive CD8, around 2.3% of memory CD4, and about 0.4% of memory CD8 clonotypes were shared across several donors. Pairwise subsampling indicated that sequencing depth was expected to affect the degree of clonotype sharing among donors. Sampling was limited to blood, and TCR repertoires in tissue likely differ from TCR repertoires in blood. Compared with non-shared clonotypes, clonotypes shared by all four sorted-subset donors had higher generation probabilities.

Of note for this clone: Its antigen is unknown. One base away there is no much larger clone; base qualities are not given.

The germline V gene specifies MNHNS as CDR1 and SASEGT as CDR2. The germline V and J ends show losses of 6 bases and 4 bases respectively, and no gene match explains 9 bases of the junction. Spanning cysteine to phenylalanine, the CDR3 consists of 15 amino acids. The sequence is cut down to CDR3 DNA, 45 bases in frame from base 1. The donors were healthy, HIV-negative adults who had no recently reported acute infections or vaccinations. All donors were Caucasian adults living in Nashville, Tennessee, USA. Magnetic negative selection was used to enrich CD4+ T cells, after which naive cells were positively selected on CD45RA and the negative fraction became the memory subset. After blood collection by leukapheresis, PBMCs were isolated using Ficoll-Histopaque density gradient centrifugation and then cryopreserved in the vapor phase of liquid nitrogen. Analytical flow cytometry was used to check the purity and quantity of every magnetically sorted T cell population. Each sorted fraction had its genomic DNA isolated and then quantified by UV absorbance on a Nanodrop 2000c.

Using the deep immunoSEQ assay, TCR CDR3 regions were amplified from genomic DNA by multiplex PCR. Extracted genomic DNA from each cell subset was spread evenly across all wells of several immunoSEQ 96-well plates, with each plate serving as a replicate. For sorted subsets, each replicate PCR was loaded with about 0.2 ug genomic DNA, equivalent to 32,000 or so T cell genomes. The purified libraries were quantified using a Qubit 3.0 fluorometer, sized with a Bioanalyzer 2100, and then quantified again using the KAPA Library Quantification kit. Each immunoSEQ 96-well plate was sequenced on its own single-read 150-cycle Illumina NextSeq 550 flow cell. The authors' pipeline ran thus. Because the immunoSEQ output held only junctional sequences and lacked quality scores, the filtering could not match the filtering applied to full-length reads. To assign V/J genes and CDR3, sequences were annotated using PyIR, a Python wrapper for IgBLAST v1.9, with IMGT germline references. Reads were removed for weak V/J assignments (E-value above 1e-6), missing CDR3, stop codons, out-of-frame junctions, or ambiguous translated residues. V3J clonotypes were defined as sequences sharing an identical inferred V gene, J gene, and CDR3 amino acid sequence. Percentage overlap between repertoires was computed as shared unique clonotypes divided by the size of the smaller repertoire. RTK rarefaction, the Chao1 estimator, and Recon v2.1 estimates of unobserved clonotypes were used to assess repertoire richness. For all TCRbeta clonotypes obtained by the gDNA method from several donors, generation probabilities were computed with OLGA. Here the immuneACCESS table is served through TCRdb, limited to in-frame sequences with V and J called. Missing clones are a known gap in these copies; in checked studies unresolved V genes cover under half, and the rest lacks a known reason. The V and J calls and clone size are taken from that table; D and trimming were inferred from the DNA. The sample table holds about 600,000 clones, of which 97% were seen once. The top ten clonotypes cover roughly 0.05% of the sample.

The receptor was isolated from a woman in her thirties in good health. The rearranged segments are TRBV6-1 and TRBJ1-1, with 9 central nucleotides matching TRBD1. Sequenced sample: naive CD4+ T cells sorted from blood. The sample's cell subset or site, from its label and the paper: CD45RA+ positively selected. CDR3 region: CASSGRPTGGTEAFF. The nucleotides are TGTGCCAGCAGCGGGAGACCGACAGGGGGCACTGAAGCTTTCTTT.